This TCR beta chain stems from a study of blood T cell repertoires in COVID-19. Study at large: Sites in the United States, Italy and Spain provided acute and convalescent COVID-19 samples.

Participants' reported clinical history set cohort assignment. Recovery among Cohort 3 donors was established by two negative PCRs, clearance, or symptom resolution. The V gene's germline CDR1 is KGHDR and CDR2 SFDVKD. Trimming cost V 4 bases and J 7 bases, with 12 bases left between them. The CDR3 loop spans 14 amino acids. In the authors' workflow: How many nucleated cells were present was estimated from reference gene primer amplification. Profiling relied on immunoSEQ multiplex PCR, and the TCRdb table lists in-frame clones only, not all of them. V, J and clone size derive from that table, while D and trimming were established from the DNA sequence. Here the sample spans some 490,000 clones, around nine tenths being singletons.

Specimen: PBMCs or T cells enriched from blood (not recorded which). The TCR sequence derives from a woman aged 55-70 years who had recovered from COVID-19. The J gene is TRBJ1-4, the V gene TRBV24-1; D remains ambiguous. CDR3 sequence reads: CATSDPTSAEKLFF. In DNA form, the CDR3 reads TGTGCCACCAGTGACCCTACCTCTGCTGAAAAACTGTTTTTT.